The present TCR beta chain was sequenced within a study of blood T cell repertoires in COVID-19. Across about two dozen US areas, participants ranged in age from roughly 18 to 95 years. The germline V gene encodes CDR1 LGHDT and CDR2 YNNKEL (reference sequence). Trimming left V 0 bases short and J 4 bases short, with 9 bases between. The CDR3 extends over 14 amino acids. In the original processing: Reference gene primer amplification yielded estimated nucleated cell counts. TCRdb keeps only in-frame clones here, not all; method: immunoSEQ multiplex PCR. V and J calls plus clone size are reproduced from that table; the DNA served to infer D and trimming. Counted here are 200,000 to 250,000 clones, over 80% occurring once; the ten biggest clones make up approximately 3.7%.

This TCR came from a woman aged 25 to 39 who had been exposed to COVID-19. Sequenced material: PBMCs or T cells enriched from blood (not recorded which). The chain recombines TRBV3-1 (or the pseudogene TRBV3-2) with TRBJ2-5; tentative D call: TRBD1 (5 bases). CDR3 in amino acids: CASSQDGRAETQYF. DNA for the CDR3: TGTGCCAGCAGCCAAGATGGCAGGGCAGAGACCCAGTACTTC.